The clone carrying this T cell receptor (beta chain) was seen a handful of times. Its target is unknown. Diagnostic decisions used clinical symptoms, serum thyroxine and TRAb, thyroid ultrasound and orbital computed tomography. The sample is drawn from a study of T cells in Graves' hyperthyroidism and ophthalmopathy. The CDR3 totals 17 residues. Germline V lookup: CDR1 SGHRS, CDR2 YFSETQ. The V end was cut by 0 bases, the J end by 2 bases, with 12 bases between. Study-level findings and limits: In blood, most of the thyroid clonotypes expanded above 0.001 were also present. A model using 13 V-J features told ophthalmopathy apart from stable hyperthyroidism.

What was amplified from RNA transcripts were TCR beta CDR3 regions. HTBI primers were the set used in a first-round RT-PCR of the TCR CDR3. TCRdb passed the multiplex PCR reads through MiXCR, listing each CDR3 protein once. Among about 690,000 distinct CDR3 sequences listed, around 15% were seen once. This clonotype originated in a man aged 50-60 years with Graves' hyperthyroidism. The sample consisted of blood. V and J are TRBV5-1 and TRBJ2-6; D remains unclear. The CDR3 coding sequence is TGCGCCAGCAGCTTGGGTGAGGAATTGGCTGGGGCCAACGTCCTGACTTTC. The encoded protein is CASSLGEELAGANVLTF.